The 10 T cell receptor beta chains below come from one sample, sequenced in a study of T cell responses to AZD1222 COVID-19 vaccine (dated by TCRdb to 2020 to 2022). What the time point label conveys for this sample: baseline before first vaccination. Library prep was done by the immunoSEQ multiplex PCR assay. Imported from immuneACCESS, the table was reduced by TCRdb to in-frame sequences with V and J called. These copies leave out some clones; in studies compared against another copy, an unresolved V gene accounts for under half, and the cause of the remainder is not known. In all, the sample holds 55,000 to 75,000 clones, and roughly 90% of those were seen once. The top ten hold 7.5% to 9.5% of the sample. The sample here was peripheral blood, taken on day 0 of AZD1222 vaccination. These receptors came from an adult in good health.

The CDR3 bases are TGTGCCAGCAGCTTATGGGGACTAGCGGGAGTTGACTACGAGCAGTACTTC. This codes for CASSLWGLAGVDYEQYF. This chain uses TRBV7-2 with TRBJ2-7, with 14 bases that match TRBD2. Germline lookup yields CDR1 SGHTA and CDR2 FQGNSA. This CDR3 has 17 amino acids. V trimming: 2 bases; J trimming: 3 bases; junction bases outside the gene matches: 6.

The V gene is TRBV5-1, the J gene TRBJ1-2; D perhaps matches TRBD1 (5 bases). From germline, CDR1 is SGHRS and CDR2 YFSETQ. V shed 0 bases and J shed 8 bases, with 17 bases lying between them. The CDR3 contains 15 residues. CDR3 coding DNA: TGCGCCAGCAGCTTGGAATACGAGGGGAGTGAAGGCTACACCTTC. Translation gives CASSLEYEGSEGYTF. Combining the CDR3 with reference TRBV5-1 and TRBJ1-2 gives the whole variable domain KAGVTQTPRYLIKTRGQQVTLSCSPISGHRSVSWYQQTPGQGLQFLFEYFSETQRNKGNFPGRFSGRQFSNSRSEMNVSTLELGDSALYLCASSLEYEGSEGYTFGSGTRLTVV.

V usage is TRBV6-5 and J usage is TRBJ1-6; TRBD1 matches 7 bases. The CDR3 length is 14 residues. V shed 6 bases, J shed 9 bases, and the junction held 8 bases outside the gene matches. The germline V gene has CDR1 MNHEY and CDR2 SVGAGI. The CDR3 nucleotides are TGTGCCAGCAGGGACACAGGGGAGGCTTCACCCCTCCACTTT. Translation: CASRDTGEASPLHF.

This clone was seen just once. The rearrangement uses TRBV23-1 and TRBJ2-7; no clear D gene. TRBV23-1 is an ORF for which the function is uncertain. This CDR3 region has 12 residues. Between the trimmed V and J ends, which lost 3 bases and 9 bases, there was a span of 12 bases. CDR3 sequence reads: CASSHGRSGQYF. CDR3 nucleotides: TGCGCCAGCAGTCACGGACGTTCCGGGCAGTACTTC.

The chain joins TRBV10-3 to TRBJ2-7; maybe TRBD2 (5 bases). The CDR3 totals 12 residues. Germline V gene sequence: CDR1 ENHRY, CDR2 SYGVKD. The V end lost 2 bases, the J end lost 4 bases, and 6 bases lay between the germline ends. Here the CDR3 reads CAISESGYEQYF. For the CDR3, the DNA is TGTGCCATCAGTGAGAGCGGATACGAGCAGTACTTC.

There are a few counts of this clone. The chain recombines TRBV19 with TRBJ2-7; 10 nucleotides align to TRBD2. CDR1 and CDR2 from the germline V gene are LNHDA and SQIVND (reference sequence). V shed 3 bases, J shed 6 bases, and the junction held 11 bases outside the gene matches. The CDR3 has 16 amino acids. CDR3 DNA: TGTGCCAGTAGTATTGACCTAGCGGGAGTTGTCCGCGAGCAGTACTTC. As protein: CASSIDLAGVVREQYF.

A single count supports this clone. This chain uses TRBV5-1 with TRBJ2-3; D tentatively reads TRBD1 or TRBD2 (5 bases each). The CDR3 is made up of 14 amino acids. Germline values: CDR1 SGHRS, CDR2 YFSETQ. Between the trimmed V and J ends, which lost 5 bases and 6 bases, there was a span of 16 bases. CDR3 sequence reads: CASRSSGAEDTQYF. CDR3 nucleotides: TGCGCCAGCAGATCCTCCGGGGCTGAGGATACGCAGTATTTT.

The chain carries TRBV7-9 and TRBJ2-2, with D perhaps matching TRBD2 (7 bases). CDR1 and CDR2 from the germline V gene are SEHNR and FQNEAQ (reference sequence). This CDR3 is built from 17 residues. V shed 5 bases and J shed 6 bases, with 22 bases lying between them. CDR3 in amino acids: CASSPLATGTIPGELFF. The CDR3 coding sequence is TGTGCCAGCAGCCCCCTGGCTACAGGGACTATCCCCGGGGAGCTGTTTTTT.

With regard to this clone: A read error may produce the germline difference seen at one junction end. This specimen includes other DNA sequences encoding the same CDR3. The chain has TRBV19 and TRBJ1-1; 7 bases are a match to TRBD1. The CDR3 loop spans 14 amino acids. Germline CDR1 is LNHDA and CDR2 is SQIVND (reference sequence). CDR3 DNA sequence: TGCGCCAGTAGTATCGGGACAGTTAACACTGAAGCTTTCTTT. This codes for CASSIGTVNTEAFF.

Comment on this clone: The sample holds other DNA sequences that translate to the same CDR3. V gene TRBV3-1 (or the pseudogene TRBV3-2) combines with J gene TRBJ2-7, with D unclear. The V end was cut by 1 base, the J end by 1 base, with 8 bases between. The CDR3 sequence is 14 residues long. Germline-derived CDR1 and CDR2 are LGHDT and YNNKEL (reference sequence). DNA for the CDR3: TGTGCCAGCAGCCAAGGGTACAGTTCCTACGAGCAGTACTTC. This sequence encodes CASSQGYSSYEQYF.